This record looks at one T cell receptor (beta chain) sequence and its context. Its antigen is not identified. This specimen belongs to a study of CD8 T cells in ankylosing spondylitis. Whole-study results and caveats: Researchers reportedly found disease-linked clones significantly enriched in matched ankylosing spondylitis synovial fluid. Seemingly distinctive of ankylosing spondylitis blood was a TCR beta motif formed by eight highly homologous variants.

V gave up 10 bases and J gave up 0 bases; unmatched junction bases: 7. CDR3 length: 14 amino acids. A single record per CDR3 protein comes from TCRdb applying MiXCR to the 5' RACE reads. The sample shows about 390,000 distinct CDR3 sequences, approximately 20% of them seen only once. This chain uses TRBV12-3 or TRBV12-4 with TRBJ1-2, with 8 bases identical to TRBD1. Sequencing input: blood, either unsorted or a sorted T cell fraction (not recorded which). This clonotype was obtained from a male donor with ankylosing spondylitis. CDR3: CATETDRANYGYTF. Written as DNA, the CDR3 is TGTGCCACCGAAACGGACAGGGCTAACTATGGCTACACCTTC.